This record concerns one T cell receptor beta chain sequence. Its antigen remains unknown. The entry originates in a study of shared clonotypes between healthy human individuals. Study findings and constraints: The study found lower generation probabilities in non-shared clonotypes than in those shared by all four donors.

With 4 bases clipped from V and 5 bases from J, the junction kept 8 bases outside the gene matches. The CDR3 length is 14 residues. CDR1 is SEHNR, CDR2 FQNEAQ, per germline (reference sequence). The assay was immunoSEQ multiplex PCR, and TCRdb's table has in-frame clones only and misses some. This table holds more than 600,000 clones, approximately 90% found once. Naive CD8 cells lacked CD45RO, underwent positive selection for CCR7 and left out terminally differentiated effector memory CD45RA+ cells. Sequencing was performed on naive CD8+ T cells sorted from blood. The chain has TRBV7-9 and TRBJ2-7, with TRBD1 matching 7 bases. This TCR was sampled from a man aged 30 to 39 in good health. CDR3 nucleotides: TGTGCCAGCAGCTCCTTTGACAGGGACCACGAGCAGTACTTC. The encoded protein is CASSSFDRDHEQYF. Looking up the rest from reference TRBV7-9 and TRBJ2-7 gives the full variable domain: DTGVSQNPRHKITKRGQNVTFRCDPISEHNRLYWYRQTLGQGPEFLTYFQNEAQLEKSRLLSDRFSAERPKGSFSTLEIQRTEQGDSAMYLCASSSFDRDHEQYFGPGTRLTVT.